This TCR beta chain was observed in a study of blood T cell repertoires in COVID-19 (dated by TCRdb to 2020 to 2022). Regarding the complete study: Samples from collaborators originated in the United States, Italy and Spain and spanned both the acute and convalescent phases of COVID-19. The prospective study material was composed of cDNA or gDNA derived from T cells, B-cell-depleted T cells, or PBMCs. Deeply sampled blood TCRbeta repertoires from subjects exposed to, actively infected with, or recovered from COVID-19 were included in the dataset. The repertoires were made available in a free public database intended to serve as a resource for research on the immune response to SARS-CoV-2. The samples were drawn from the first 160 participants of the ongoing ImmuneRACE study and from 1,254 subjects provided by 6 global collaborators. A de-identified subject ID, COVID-19 status, age in years and sex were almost always included in the sample metadata. Where HLA class I and class II types were available, the types were taken from metadata supplied by the sample provider, not from assay-based typing.

Study-level results and caveats: Clinical and demographic metadata were provided uncurated, with the amount varying by source and participant.

TCRbeta CDR3 regions were amplified from genomic DNA using the immunoSEQ Assay, a bias-controlled multiplex PCR. Turning to the authors' computational methods: Nucleated cell counts per sample were estimated from amplification of reference gene primers within the assay. To quantify the absolute abundance of each unique TCRbeta CDR3 rearrangement, sequence reads were collapsed and filtered. For each sample, productive Simpson clonality was calculated by taking the square root of Simpson's diversity index across productive rearrangements. This immuneACCESS table, as held by TCRdb, lists in-frame sequences with V and J called but not all clones. Of the missing ones, under half trace to an unresolved V gene in checked studies; the others have no known cause. D and trimming were read from the DNA, whereas the V and J calls and clone size are those reported in that table. For this sample there are approximately 190,000 clones; about 80% appear just once. The ten top clones hold 6.9% of the sample.

Whole blood was collected in K2EDTA tubes by collaborating institutions according to the institutions' own protocols. For TCRbeta analysis, collaborators shipped samples in one of three forms: frozen whole blood, isolated PBMCs, or DNA extracted from either of those sample types. CDR1 MNHEY and CDR2 SVGAGI are derived from the germline V gene. Inclusive of the bounding cysteine and phenylalanine, the CDR3 is 15 residues long. Kept here is only the CDR3 DNA, which spans 45 bases and is read in frame from base 1. Unmatched junction bases come to 8, with V trimmed by 7 bases and J by 7 bases. This clone was seen many times. Its antigen is not yet known. Base qualities are not at hand, and no much larger clone is one base apart.

The chain is encoded by TRBV6-5 joined to TRBJ1-4, with 11 middle bases fitting TRBD1. Sequencing was carried out using peripheral blood. The clonotype originates from a human donor with acute or convalescent COVID-19. The donor label of this sample is uncertain. At the DNA level, the sequence is TGTGCCAGCACTCGAGGACAGGGGGCGGGTGAAAAACTGTTTTTT. It encodes CASTRGQGAGEKLFF.